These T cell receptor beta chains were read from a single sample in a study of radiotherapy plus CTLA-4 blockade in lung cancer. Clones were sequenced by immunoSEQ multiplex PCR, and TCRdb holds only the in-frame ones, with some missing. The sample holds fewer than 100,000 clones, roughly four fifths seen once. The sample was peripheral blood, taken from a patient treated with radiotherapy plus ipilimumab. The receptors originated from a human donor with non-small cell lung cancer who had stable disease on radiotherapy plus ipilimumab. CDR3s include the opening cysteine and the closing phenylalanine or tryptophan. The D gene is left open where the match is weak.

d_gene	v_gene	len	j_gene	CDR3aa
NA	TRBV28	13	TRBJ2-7	CASRTGRSYEQYF
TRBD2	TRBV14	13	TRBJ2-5	CASSPQGLARSYF
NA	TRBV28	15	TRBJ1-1	CASSPNQQGSTEAFF
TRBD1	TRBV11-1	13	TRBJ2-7	CASRSGQGYEQYF
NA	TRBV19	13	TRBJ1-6	CASRDGNNSPLHF
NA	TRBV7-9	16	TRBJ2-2	CASSLGTDGPTGELFF
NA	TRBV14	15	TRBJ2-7	CASSPTHVLAYEQYF
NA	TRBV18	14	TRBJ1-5	CASSNTDSNQPQHF
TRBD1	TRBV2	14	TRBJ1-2	CASRRDRGRGGYTF
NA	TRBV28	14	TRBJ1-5	CASTRTSSNQPQHF
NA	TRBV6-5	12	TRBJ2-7	CASGKRDRAVYF
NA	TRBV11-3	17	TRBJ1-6	CASRLGLGTGYNSPLHF
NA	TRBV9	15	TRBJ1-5	CASSVAGTLDQPQHF
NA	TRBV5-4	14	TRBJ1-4	CASSLGGSNEKLFF
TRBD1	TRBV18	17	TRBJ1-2	CASSPTPPGQGNYGYTF
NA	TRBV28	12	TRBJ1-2	CASTSKGYGYTF
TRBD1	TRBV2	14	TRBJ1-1	CASSTTGGRTEAFF
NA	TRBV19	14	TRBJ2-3	CASSVGLSTDTQYF
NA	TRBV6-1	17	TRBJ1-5	CASSDMQNRPFNQPQHF
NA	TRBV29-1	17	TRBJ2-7	CSVEDPLGSGSSYEQYF
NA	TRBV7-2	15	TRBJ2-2	CASSRGLPNTGELFF
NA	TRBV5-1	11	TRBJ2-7	CASSLKNEQYF
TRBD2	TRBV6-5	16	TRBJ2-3	CASSYYLASGRITQYF